The source of this T cell receptor beta chain is a study of T cells in Graves' hyperthyroidism and ophthalmopathy. This clonotype came up a few times. The CDR3 contains 15 residues. From germline, CDR1 is KGHSH and CDR2 LQKENI. The V segment lost 5 bases and the J segment 2 bases; nucleotides outside the gene matches: 8. What was amplified from RNA transcripts were TCR beta CDR3 regions. The HTBI set primed first-round TCR CDR3 RT-PCR. MiXCR, run by TCRdb on the multiplex PCR reads, gives a single entry per CDR3 protein. The sample shows over 650,000 distinct CDR3 sequences, approximately 16% of them seen only once.

This clonotype originated in a man between 18 and 35 years old with Graves' hyperthyroidism. The sequenced material came from blood. The V and J genes are TRBV18 and TRBJ2-7, with 8 bases identical to TRBD1. Here the CDR3 reads CASSSRTGIPYEQYF. CDR3 nucleotide sequence: TGTGCCAGCTCATCCAGGACAGGGATCCCCTACGAGCAGTACTTC.